These 11 T cell receptor beta chains were sequenced from one sample in a study of T cell responses to AZD1222 COVID-19 vaccine. Using immunoSEQ multiplex PCR, the repertoire was profiled, and TCRdb retains in-frame clones only, with some absent. The sample carries 80,000 or so clones, 70% to 90% recorded once. The source was peripheral blood, collected on day 0 of AZD1222 vaccination. These TCRs come from an adult in good health.

V gene TRBV10-2 combines with J gene TRBJ1-5; no reliable D call. Germline CDR1 WSHSY, CDR2 SAAADI. The ends were cut back, 3 bases at V and 4 bases at J, with 19 bases in the middle. The CDR3 runs to 17 residues. The CDR3 spells CASSDPLGRPGNQPQHF. CDR3 DNA: TGCGCCAGCAGTGACCCCCTGGGCCGACCCGGGAATCAGCCCCAGCATTTT.

This chain links TRBV7-9 with TRBJ1-4, with 8 nucleotides matching TRBD1. In germline, CDR1 is SEHNR, CDR2 FQNEAQ (reference sequence). The CDR3 is made up of 16 amino acids. Trimming cost V 5 bases and J 4 bases; bases outside gene matches: 9. The CDR3 DNA is TGTGCCAGCAGCCCAGGACCGGGACAGGTTAATGAAAAACTGTTTTTT. Protein product: CASSPGPGQVNEKLFF.

The chain has TRBV2 and TRBJ2-7; D might be TRBD2 (6 bases). The CDR3 is 19 amino acids. Germline CDR1 is SNHLY and CDR2 is FYNNEI. Trimming stripped 7 bases from V and 0 bases from J, with 28 bases between. The CDR3 coding sequence is TGTGCCAGCACCCTCCGGCCAGGGACCGGACGGGAGACCTCCTACGAGCAGTACTTC. This sequence encodes CASTLRPGTGRETSYEQYF.

This sequence joins TRBV28 and TRBJ2-3; 13 bases align to TRBD2. CDR3 length: 18 amino acids. The V gene's germline CDR1 is MDHEN and CDR2 SYDVKM. J lost 5 bases, V lost 5 bases, and 13 bases had no gene match. CDR3 residues: CASSPIRGLAGEKDTQYF. CDR3 DNA sequence: TGTGCCAGCAGTCCCATTAGAGGACTAGCGGGAGAGAAAGATACGCAGTATTTT.

The CDR3 reads CASSLSHNQETQYF. For the CDR3, the DNA is TGTGCCAGCAGCTTGAGTCATAACCAAGAGACCCAGTACTTC. The V gene is TRBV5-6, the J gene TRBJ2-5; no definite D call. V was shortened by 1 base and J by 0 bases, with 7 bases between the two germline ends. Germline V gene data show CDR1 as SGHDT and CDR2 as YYEEEE. CDR3 length: 14 amino acids. Together with reference TRBV5-6 and TRBJ2-5, the CDR3 gives the full variable domain: DAGVTQSPTHLIKTRGQQVTLRCSPKSGHDTVSWYQQALGQGPQFIFQYYEEEERQRGNFPDRFSGHQFPNYSSELNVNALLLGDSALYLCASSLSHNQETQYFGPGTRLLVL.

The CDR3, as DNA: TGTGCCAGCAGTGTGAGCGGGGTGGGTACCGGGGAGCTGTTTTTT. Residues: CASSVSGVGTGELFF. The chain employs TRBV9 and TRBJ2-2; 7 positions match TRBD2. The CDR3 sequence is 15 residues long. Unmatched junction bases numbered 9, after V lost 5 bases and J lost 5 bases. Per the germline V gene, CDR1 is SGDLS and CDR2 is YYNGEE.

The chain has TRBV10-3 and TRBJ1-5; tentatively, D is TRBD1 (6 bases). Germline V gives CDR1 ENHRY, CDR2 SYGVKD. V lost 2 bases and J lost 7, with 15 bases in between. CDR3 length: 15 amino acids. CDR3 DNA: TGTGCCATCAGTGAGAGCGGGACACCCTCCCAGCCCCAGCATTTT. Translating it yields CAISESGTPSQPQHF.

The chain recombines TRBV6-2 or TRBV6-3 with TRBJ2-7; D remains ambiguous. Germline V gene data show CDR1 as MNHEY and CDR2 as SVGEGT. V was pared by 5 bases and J by 7 bases, with 12 bases between. This CDR3 contains 12 residues. The CDR3 protein is CASSPTRFEQYF. Written as DNA, the CDR3 is TGTGCCAGCAGTCCGACCCGTTTTGAGCAGTACTTC.

The rearrangement uses TRBV6-5 and TRBJ2-1, with 8 bases lining up with TRBD2. The CDR3 is 15 amino acids. The V gene's germline CDR1 is MNHEY and CDR2 SVGAGI. V gave up 4 bases and J gave up 0 bases; unmatched junction bases: 2. The CDR3 is CASSFSGSSYNEQFF. CDR3 nucleotide sequence: TGTGCCAGCAGTTTCAGCGGGAGCTCCTACAATGAGCAGTTCTTC.

The CDR3 sequence: CASSPERRRTDTQYF. CDR3 in DNA: TGTGCCAGCAGCCCTGAGAGACGTCGCACAGATACGCAGTATTTT. V is TRBV9 and J is TRBJ2-3; D not resolved. The CDR3 length is 15 residues. V was shortened by 4 bases and J by 1 base, with 13 bases between the two germline ends. Germline CDR1 is SGDLS and CDR2 is YYNGEE.

The chain couples TRBV6-6 to TRBJ1-5, with 11 bases aligning to TRBD1. The V and J ends lost 9 bases and 6 bases, in that order; junction bases with no gene match: 7. Germline V gives CDR1 MNHNY, CDR2 SVGAGI (reference sequence). The CDR3 spans 14 residues. CDR3: CASDRTGGGQPQHF. CDR3 DNA: TGTGCCAGTGATCGGACAGGGGGCGGTCAGCCCCAGCATTTT.